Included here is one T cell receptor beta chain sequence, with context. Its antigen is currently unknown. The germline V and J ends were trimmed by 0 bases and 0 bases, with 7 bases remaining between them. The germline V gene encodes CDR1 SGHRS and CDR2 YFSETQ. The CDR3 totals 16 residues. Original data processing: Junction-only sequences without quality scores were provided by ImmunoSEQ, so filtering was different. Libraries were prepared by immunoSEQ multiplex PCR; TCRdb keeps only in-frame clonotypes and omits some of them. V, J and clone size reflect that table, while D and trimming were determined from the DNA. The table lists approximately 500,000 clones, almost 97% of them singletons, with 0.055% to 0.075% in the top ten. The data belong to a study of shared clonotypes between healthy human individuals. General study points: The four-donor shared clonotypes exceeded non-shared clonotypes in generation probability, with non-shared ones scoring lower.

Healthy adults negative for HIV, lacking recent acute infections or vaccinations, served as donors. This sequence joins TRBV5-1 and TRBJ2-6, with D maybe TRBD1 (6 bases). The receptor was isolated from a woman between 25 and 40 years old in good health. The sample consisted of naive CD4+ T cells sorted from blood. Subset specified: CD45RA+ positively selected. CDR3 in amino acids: CASSLGGHSGANVLTF. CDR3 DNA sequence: TGCGCCAGCAGCTTGGGGGGACACTCTGGGGCCAACGTCCTGACTTTC.